This TCR beta chain comes out of a study of human T cells and chemical hapten exposure. Study information: The sensitizing agent was 2% DPC, placed on around 2 cm by around 2 cm of upper inner arm skin.

V shed 7 bases, J shed 3 bases, and the junction held 6 bases outside the gene matches. This CDR3 comprises 13 residues. Germline-derived CDR1 and CDR2 are MNHNS and SASEGT. Indicated time point: pre-sensitization, week 0. Treatment defined: therapeutic diphenylcyclopropenone sensitization with weekly scalp DPC. This clonotype was picked up many times. MiXCR was run by TCRdb on the RACE reads, yielding one entry per CDR3 protein. Of over 85,000 distinct CDR3 sequences detected, 11% appear once; the ten largest clones hold approximately 3.3%. The V call is TRBV6-1, the J call TRBJ2-7, with 7 bases lining up with TRBD1. The clonotype comes from a woman between 55 and 75 years old with alopecia areata. Some clones in this sample may be carry-over from other donors' samples. The source was whole blood, collected in connection with sensitization to the hapten diphenylcyclopropenone (DPC). The CDR3 sequence is CASTRDSYYEQYF. The CDR3 DNA is TGTGCCAGCACCCGGGACAGCTACTACGAGCAGTACTTC.